This T cell receptor beta chain was found in a study of patients and donors after allogeneic stem cell transplantation. TCRdb independently ran MiXCR on the RT-PCR reads; one entry per CDR3 protein. Of around 200,000 distinct CDR3 sequences in the sample, roughly 38% are singletons; the top ten hold roughly 10%. In its sample, this clonotype was seen a few times. This CDR3 is 16 amino acids long. Germline V CDR1 and CDR2: SGHVS, FNYEAQ. With 5 bases removed from V and 2 bases from J, the gap between germline ends came to 18 bases. This rearrangement joins TRBV7-6 to TRBJ1-2; perhaps TRBD1 as D (5 bases). The source is a human donor who was either an allogeneic HSCT recipient or a stem cell or donor lymphocyte infusion donor (not recorded which). It is not recorded whose cells these are; they may come from a transplant donor. Source material: blood, either unsorted or a sorted T cell fraction (not recorded which). The CDR3 reads CASSATTGALNYGYTF. CDR3 in DNA: TGTGCCAGCAGCGCAACAACCGGGGCCTTAAACTATGGCTACACCTTC.